A single T cell receptor beta chain is shown here with its context. Its antigen is as yet unknown. The CDR3 has 15 amino acids. Carried by the TCR beta cDNA libraries were unique molecular identifiers. TCRdb itself ran the PCR reads through MiXCR, one entry per CDR3 protein. In the table there are hundreds of thousands of distinct CDR3 sequences, about 40% of which are singletons. The data were taken from a study of post-analysis software for immune sequencing data. Overall study: Multiple sclerosis in the patients followed relapsing-remitting, secondary progressive and progressive-relapsing courses. Study results and limitations: There was significantly lower normalized Chao1 diversity in multiple sclerosis patients than in controls. In patients, roughly 5 TRBV segments were more frequent than in controls, with TRBV5-6, TRBV5-1 and TRBV20-1 among them.

Source material: blood. The receptor comes from a girl aged 5-17 years with multiple sclerosis. The chain joins TRBV12-3 or TRBV12-4 to TRBJ2-5, with 10 positions matching TRBD2. The DNA end favors TRBJ2-7, so the J call may be wrong. The CDR3 is CASRGTGLAGVEQYF. As DNA, the CDR3 is TGTGCCAGCAGGGGAACGGGGCTAGCGGGAGTCGAGCAGTACTTC.